This T cell receptor beta chain came from a study of T cells in Graves' hyperthyroidism and ophthalmopathy. Study outcomes and limitations: Most thyroid clonotypes expanded above 0.001 appeared in blood too.

The CDR3 sequence is 14 residues long. CDR1 LNHDA and CDR2 SQIVND come from the germline V gene (reference sequence). J lost 6 bases, V lost 6 bases, and 7 bases had no gene match. RNA transcripts gave rise to amplified TCR beta CDR3 regions. HTBI primers were used for first-round RT-PCR of the TCR CDR3. TCRdb processed the multiplex PCR reads anew with MiXCR; each CDR3 protein has one entry. The sample has some 350,000 distinct CDR3 sequences; approximately 13% are singletons. This clonotype was observed a handful of times. As yet, its antigen is unknown. The chain links TRBV19 to TRBJ1-5, with TRBD1 matching over 8 bases. Material: blood. This TCR was sampled from a middle-aged woman with Graves' ophthalmopathy. The CDR3 reads CASRGTGWGQPQHF. The CDR3 bases are TGTGCCAGTAGGGGGACAGGTTGGGGTCAGCCCCAGCATTTT.